These 11 T cell receptor beta chains share one sample of origin, sequenced in a study of blood T cell repertoires in COVID-19. Libraries were prepared by immunoSEQ multiplex PCR; TCRdb keeps only in-frame clonotypes and omits some of them. The sample includes 150,000 or so clones, around four fifths of them seen just once. Sequencing was done on a sample of PBMCs or T cells enriched from blood (not recorded which). These receptors were collected from a woman aged 45 to 65 in a cohort exposed to, infected with or recovered from COVID-19 (not recorded which).

The gene calls are TRBV7-6 and TRBJ2-7; TRBD2 matches 7 bases. The CDR3 is 15 residues long. V lost 2 bases, J lost 4 bases, and 8 bases stayed unmatched. Germline V lookup: CDR1 SGHVS, CDR2 FNYEAQ. This CDR3 reads CASSLRGGSAYEQYF. The DNA for the CDR3 is TGTGCCAGCAGCTTACGCGGCGGGAGTGCGTACGAGCAGTACTTC. Using reference TRBV7-6 and TRBJ2-7 for the parts outside the CDR3, the full variable domain is GAGVSQSPRYKVTKRGQDVALRCDPISGHVSLYWYRQALGQGPEFLTYFNYEAQQDKSGLPNDRFSAERPEGSISTLTIQRTEQRDSAMYRCASSLRGGSAYEQYFGPGTRLTVT.

J is TRBJ2-5 and V is TRBV5-1; D unresolved. Germline V gene lookup returns CDR1 SGHRS and CDR2 YFSETQ. This CDR3 is built from 14 residues. V gave up 2 bases and J gave up 2 bases, with 10 bases separating them. The CDR3 region has the DNA TGCGCCAGCAGCTTAAGGAGTTGGCAAGAGACCCAGTACTTC. Amino acid sequence: CASSLRSWQETQYF.

The CDR3 DNA reads as TGCGCCAGCAGCAACGGACAGGTTCCTATGGGCTACACCTTC. This sequence encodes CASSNGQVPMGYTF. This chain connects TRBV4-3 to TRBJ1-2; 7 nucleotides align to TRBD1. Germline V lookup: CDR1 LGHNA, CDR2 YSLEER. The J segment lost 8 bases and the V segment lost 5 bases, leaving 11 bases of the junction unmatched. This CDR3 has 14 amino acids.

This clone was picked up a small number of times. The chain recombines TRBV9 with TRBJ2-1; 12 bases fit TRBD1. This CDR3 is built from 16 residues. With V trimmed by 3 bases and J by 9 bases, 10 bases remained unmatched. The germline V gene has CDR1 SGDLS and CDR2 YYNGEE. CDR3 DNA sequence: TGTGCCAGCAGCGGAACTCCGGGACAGGGGGCGGTTGAGCAGTTCTTC. Translating gives CASSGTPGQGAVEQFF.

This clone was seen more than once but under ten times. The chain uses TRBV6-2 or TRBV6-3 and TRBJ1-1; unclear D gene. This CDR3 is 11 amino acids long. CDR1 and CDR2 from the germline V gene are MNHEY and SVGEGT. Trimming cost V 0 bases and J 8 bases, with 4 bases left between them. The CDR3 loop is CASSYSVEAFF. The CDR3 region has the DNA TGTGCCAGCAGTTACTCCGTAGAAGCTTTCTTT.

The chain is built from TRBV28 and TRBJ1-3; 9 bases are shared with TRBD1. The CDR3 loop spans 15 amino acids. The junction had 7 bases not matched to a gene; V was cut back by 6 bases and J by 4 bases. CDR1 and CDR2 (germline): MDHEN, SYDVKM. The CDR3 spells CASSKQGAEGNTIYF. As DNA, the CDR3 is TGTGCCAGCAGCAAACAGGGGGCTGAGGGAAACACCATATATTTT. The complete variable domain, with remaining parts taken from reference TRBV28 and TRBJ1-3, reads DVKVTQSSRYLVKRTGEKVFLECVQDMDHENMFWYRQDPGLGLRLIYFSYDVKMKEKGDIPEGYSVSREKKERFSLILESASTNQTSMYLCASSKQGAEGNTIYFGEGSWLTVV.

The genes are TRBV10-3 and TRBJ2-2, with D tentatively TRBD2 (6 bases). CDR3 length equals 16 residues. Germline V lookup: CDR1 ENHRY, CDR2 SYGVKD. The ends were cut back, 2 bases at V and 3 bases at J, with 13 bases in the middle. The CDR3 is CAISEAGPQDTGELFF. The CDR3 DNA reads TGTGCCATCAGTGAGGCGGGGCCACAGGACACCGGGGAGCTGTTTTTT.

This chain links TRBV7-9 with TRBJ1-2; 8 positions agree with TRBD1. This CDR3 region has 16 residues. Unmatched junction bases numbered 10, after V lost 5 bases and J lost 2 bases. Germline CDR1 and CDR2: SEHNR and FQNEAQ (reference sequence). This chain's CDR3 is CASSAPIQGANYGYTF. DNA for the CDR3: TGTGCCAGCAGCGCTCCCATTCAGGGGGCGAACTATGGCTACACCTTC.

The chain employs TRBV11-2 and TRBJ2-2; D is perhaps TRBD1 (5 bases). The germline V gene has CDR1 SGHAT and CDR2 FQNNGV. CDR3 length: 19 amino acids. The V end lost 2 bases, the J end lost 3 bases, and 22 bases lay between the germline ends. In DNA form, the CDR3 reads TGTGCCAGCAGCTTAATTTCCCGACAGCCCTACGGGTACACCGGGGAGCTGTTTTTT. This encodes CASSLISRQPYGYTGELFF.

This clone was seen only once. The rearrangement links TRBV9 to TRBJ1-1, with 7 bases lining up with TRBD1. Germline assignment: CDR1 SGDLS and CDR2 YYNGEE. CDR3 length: 12 residues. Trimming removed 3 bases from V and 5 bases from J; junction bases left unmatched: 1. The CDR3 is CASSAGQTEAFF. The CDR3 DNA follows: TGTGCCAGCAGCGCGGGACAGACTGAAGCTTTCTTT.

This rearrangement joins TRBV7-9 to TRBJ1-2; tentatively, D is TRBD1 (5 bases). Germline V CDR1 and CDR2: SEHNR, FQNEAQ (reference sequence). The CDR3 runs to 14 residues. Trimming shortened V by 5 bases and J by 0 bases, and 10 bases separated the two germline ends. The CDR3 nucleotides read TGTGCCAGCAGCGGACAAGTATCTAACTATGGCTACACCTTC. This codes for CASSGQVSNYGYTF.